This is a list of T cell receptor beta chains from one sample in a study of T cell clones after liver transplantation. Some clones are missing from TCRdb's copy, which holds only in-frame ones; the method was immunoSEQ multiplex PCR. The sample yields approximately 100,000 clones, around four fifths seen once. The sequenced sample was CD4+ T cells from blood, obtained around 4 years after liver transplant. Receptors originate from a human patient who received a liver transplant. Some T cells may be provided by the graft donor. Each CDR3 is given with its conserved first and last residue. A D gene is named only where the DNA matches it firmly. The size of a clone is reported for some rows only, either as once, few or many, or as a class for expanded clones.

cdr3_nt: TGTGCCACCAGCGCCCTGAATGACGAGCAGTACTTC; cdr3_aa: CATSALNDEQYF; v_call: TRBV15; clone_size: NA; d_call: NA; j_call: TRBJ2-7
cdr3_nt: TGTGCCAGCAGCCAGCTAGCGGGAGACCGGGTCGAGCAGTACTTC; cdr3_aa: CASSQLAGDRVEQYF; v_call: TRBV4-2; clone_size: once; d_call: TRBD2; j_call: TRBJ2-7
cdr3_nt: TGTGCCAGCAGTCCAGGGGGTGAGAGCTCCTACGAGCAGTACTTC; cdr3_aa: CASSPGGESSYEQYF; v_call: TRBV5-4; clone_size: NA; d_call: TRBD1; j_call: TRBJ2-7
cdr3_nt: TGTGCCAGCAGCTTAGGGGGATTCTCTGGGGGACAGCCCCAGCATTTT; cdr3_aa: CASSLGGFSGGQPQHF; v_call: TRBV7-8; clone_size: NA; d_call: NA; j_call: TRBJ1-5
cdr3_nt: TGTGCCAGCAGCTACGTCGGGGGGGTCAGCAATCAGCCCCAGCATTTT; cdr3_aa: CASSYVGGVSNQPQHF; v_call: TRBV7-9; clone_size: NA; d_call: NA; j_call: TRBJ1-5
cdr3_nt: TGCGCCAGCAGCCTGGAGGGGGCTCACTCTGGGGCCAACGTCCTGACTTTC; cdr3_aa: CASSLEGAHSGANVLTF; v_call: TRBV5-1; clone_size: NA; d_call: NA; j_call: TRBJ2-6
cdr3_nt: TGTGCCAGCAGCCCACGGGGCGGGGAGCTGTTTTTT; cdr3_aa: CASSPRGGELFF; v_call: TRBV9; clone_size: few; d_call: NA; j_call: TRBJ2-2
cdr3_nt: TGTGCCAGCAGCCCGGACACACACCGCTCCTACGAGCAGTACTTC; cdr3_aa: CASSPDTHRSYEQYF; v_call: TRBV21-1; clone_size: few; d_call: NA; j_call: TRBJ2-7
cdr3_nt: TGTGCCAGCAGCCAAGATCTAAGAGGAGGTGAGCAGTTCTTC; cdr3_aa: CASSQDLRGGEQFF; v_call: TRBV14; clone_size: NA; d_call: NA; j_call: TRBJ2-1
cdr3_nt: TGTGCCAGCAGCTTTACCACAGGACCAAATTCACCCCTCCACTTT; cdr3_aa: CASSFTTGPNSPLHF; v_call: TRBV5-6; clone_size: few; d_call: NA; j_call: TRBJ1-6
cdr3_nt: TGTGCCAGCAGCCCTGCGGACGGAAACCAGTACTTC; cdr3_aa: CASSPADGNQYF; v_call: TRBV5-6; clone_size: NA; d_call: NA; j_call: TRBJ2-5
cdr3_nt: TGTGCCAGCAGCTTAGATCGTTGGAGTCTCTACGAGCAGTACTTC; cdr3_aa: CASSLDRWSLYEQYF; v_call: TRBV11-2; clone_size: NA; d_call: NA; j_call: TRBJ2-7
cdr3_nt: TGTGCCAGCAGCAGGAACTGGGGATCATCTGGGGCCAACGTCCTGACTTTC; cdr3_aa: CASSRNWGSSGANVLTF; v_call: TRBV28; clone_size: NA; d_call: NA; j_call: TRBJ2-6
cdr3_nt: TGTGCCAGCAGCTTAAAAGAAGCGTCCTACGAGCAGTACTTC; cdr3_aa: CASSLKEASYEQYF; v_call: TRBV7-3; clone_size: once; d_call: NA; j_call: TRBJ2-7
cdr3_nt: TGTGCCAGCAGCTTAGCCGGGCTGCAGGGCCCTGAAGCTTTCTTT; cdr3_aa: CASSLAGLQGPEAFF; v_call: TRBV11-2; clone_size: NA; d_call: NA; j_call: TRBJ1-1
cdr3_nt: TGCAGCGTTGCTTTCTCCAGGGGGCTCTACGAGCAGTACTTC; cdr3_aa: CSVAFSRGLYEQYF; v_call: TRBV29-1; clone_size: few; d_call: TRBD1; j_call: TRBJ2-7
cdr3_nt: TGTGCCAGCAGCACAGAACAGGCTAGGGAGACCCAGTACTTC; cdr3_aa: CASSTEQARETQYF; v_call: TRBV7-3; clone_size: once; d_call: NA; j_call: TRBJ2-5
cdr3_nt: TGTGCCAGCAGCTTAGGGTCCCTAGCGGTTCCCTACGAGCAGTACTTC; cdr3_aa: CASSLGSLAVPYEQYF; v_call: TRBV13; clone_size: NA; d_call: TRBD2; j_call: TRBJ2-7
cdr3_nt: TGTGCCAGCAGCTTGGTTGGGCAGCCCCAGCATTTT; cdr3_aa: CASSLVGQPQHF; v_call: TRBV5-4; clone_size: few; d_call: NA; j_call: TRBJ1-5
cdr3_nt: TGCGCCAGCAGCCAATCGACAGGGATGGGGTATGGCTACACCTTC; cdr3_aa: CASSQSTGMGYGYTF; v_call: TRBV4-3; clone_size: NA; d_call: TRBD1; j_call: TRBJ1-2
cdr3_nt: TGTGCCAGCAATTTTGGACTAGCGGGGTTAAAAGAGACCCAGTACTTC; cdr3_aa: CASNFGLAGLKETQYF; v_call: TRBV2; clone_size: NA; d_call: TRBD2; j_call: TRBJ2-5
cdr3_nt: TGTGCCAGCAGCTTATTGGGCGGGAAACTGAACACTGAAGCTTTCTTT; cdr3_aa: CASSLLGGKLNTEAFF; v_call: TRBV7-9; clone_size: NA; d_call: NA; j_call: TRBJ1-1
cdr3_nt: TGTGCCAGCAGGCAGGGGCTCCCCGGCTACACCTTC; cdr3_aa: CASRQGLPGYTF; v_call: TRBV2; clone_size: NA; d_call: NA; j_call: TRBJ1-2
cdr3_nt: TGCGCCAGCAGCCTCGGGACTAGCCAGCACGAGCAGTACTTC; cdr3_aa: CASSLGTSQHEQYF; v_call: TRBV5-1; clone_size: NA; d_call: TRBD2; j_call: TRBJ2-7
cdr3_nt: TGCGCCAGCAGGGGTATGTTGGTCGGCGGGGAGCTGTTTTTT; cdr3_aa: CASRGMLVGGELFF; v_call: TRBV5-1; clone_size: once; d_call: NA; j_call: TRBJ2-2
cdr3_nt: TGTGCCAGCAGGGACTATTCCAACTATGGCTACACCTTC; cdr3_aa: CASRDYSNYGYTF; v_call: TRBV6-6; clone_size: NA; d_call: NA; j_call: TRBJ1-2
cdr3_nt: TGTGCCAGCAGTTTAATAGGGGGTAGCAATCAGCCCCAGCATTTT; cdr3_aa: CASSLIGGSNQPQHF; v_call: TRBV27; clone_size: NA; d_call: NA; j_call: TRBJ1-5
cdr3_nt: TGCAGTGCTACCTGGGGAGAGACCCAGTACTTC; cdr3_aa: CSATWGETQYF; v_call: TRBV20-1; clone_size: NA; d_call: NA; j_call: TRBJ2-5
cdr3_nt: TGCGCCAGCAGCCAAGGGCAGGGTCCCACCGGGGAGCTGTTTTTT; cdr3_aa: CASSQGQGPTGELFF; v_call: TRBV4-1; clone_size: NA; d_call: NA; j_call: TRBJ2-2
cdr3_nt: TGTGCCAGCAGTTCGGACAGGGGTGACACCGGGGAGCTGTTTTTT; cdr3_aa: CASSSDRGDTGELFF; v_call: TRBV27; clone_size: NA; d_call: TRBD1; j_call: TRBJ2-2
cdr3_nt: TGTGCCAGCACCAACGTTGTGAACACTGAAGCTTTCTTT; cdr3_aa: CASTNVVNTEAFF; v_call: TRBV7-9; clone_size: NA; d_call: NA; j_call: TRBJ1-1
cdr3_nt: TGTGCCAGCAGCAAAGTGCGGAACGAGCAGTACTTC; cdr3_aa: CASSKVRNEQYF; v_call: TRBV6-5; clone_size: NA; d_call: NA; j_call: TRBJ2-7
cdr3_nt: TGTGCCAGCAGCCCGACTAGCGGGGGGGCTAACATTCAGTACTTC; cdr3_aa: CASSPTSGGANIQYF; v_call: TRBV7-3; clone_size: NA; d_call: TRBD2; j_call: TRBJ2-4
cdr3_nt: TGCGCCAGCAGTAGGACTAGCGGAACCTACAATGAGCAGTTCTTC; cdr3_aa: CASSRTSGTYNEQFF; v_call: TRBV10-1; clone_size: NA; d_call: TRBD2; j_call: TRBJ2-1
cdr3_nt: TGTGCCAGCAGCTTAGCGTGGGACAGGGGTGGAGGCTACACCTTC; cdr3_aa: CASSLAWDRGGGYTF; v_call: TRBV7-9; clone_size: NA; d_call: TRBD1; j_call: TRBJ1-2
cdr3_nt: TGCGCCAGCAGCCAAGGGGGCGGAGGGGGAAACACCATATATTTT; cdr3_aa: CASSQGGGGGNTIYF; v_call: TRBV4-1; clone_size: NA; d_call: NA; j_call: TRBJ1-3
cdr3_nt: TGTGCCATCAGTGAGGGACAGAGTAATGAAAAACTGTTTTTT; cdr3_aa: CAISEGQSNEKLFF; v_call: TRBV10-3; clone_size: few; d_call: NA; j_call: TRBJ1-4
cdr3_nt: TGTGCCAGCTCCCGGAACCCTAGCGGGGGAATCCAAGAGACCCAGTACTTC; cdr3_aa: CASSRNPSGGIQETQYF; v_call: TRBV18; clone_size: NA; d_call: TRBD2; j_call: TRBJ2-5
cdr3_nt: TGCGCCAGCAGCTTGAGGGTGGGGACTAGCGGGAGCAGGGAGACCCAGTACTTC; cdr3_aa: CASSLRVGTSGSRETQYF; v_call: TRBV5-1; clone_size: NA; d_call: TRBD2; j_call: TRBJ2-5
cdr3_nt: TGTGCCAGCAGAGCCTTGGACGGTAGCAATCAGCCCCAGCATTTT; cdr3_aa: CASRALDGSNQPQHF; v_call: TRBV27; clone_size: NA; d_call: NA; j_call: TRBJ1-5